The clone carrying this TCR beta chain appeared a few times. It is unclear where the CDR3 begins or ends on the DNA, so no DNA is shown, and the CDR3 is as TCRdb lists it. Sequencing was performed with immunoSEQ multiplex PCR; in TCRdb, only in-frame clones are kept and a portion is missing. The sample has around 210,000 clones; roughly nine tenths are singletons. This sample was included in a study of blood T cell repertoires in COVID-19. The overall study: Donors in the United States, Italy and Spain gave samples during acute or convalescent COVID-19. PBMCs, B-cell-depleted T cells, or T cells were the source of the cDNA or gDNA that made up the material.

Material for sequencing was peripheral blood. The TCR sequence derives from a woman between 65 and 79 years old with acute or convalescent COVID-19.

The chain's CDR3 is CASSYGWASGSMFF. This chain links TRBV6-6 with TRBJ2-1; TRBD2 is the table's D call and was not checked against the DNA. Germline CDR1 reads MNHNY; CDR2 reads SVGAGI (reference sequence). The CDR3 numbers 14 amino acids, ends counted.